The following is a T cell receptor beta chain sequence with its context. Its antigen has not been determined. Base-call qualities are not available, and no considerably larger clone is one nucleotide away. The lymph node samples were taken from the axillary draining lymph nodes of breast cancer patients. The listed sequencing device is Illumina HiSeq 2000. TCR beta chain libraries were generated through multiplex PCR amplification. High-throughput sequencing was used to analyze the amplified TCR beta chain products. In-frame beta chains were kept once TCRdb had trimmed the public reads at Q25 with fastp and called clones with MiXCR. Rows matching on CDR3 protein sequence are summarized as one entry with the most common DNA and genes. The table for this sample lists 150,000 to 200,000 distinct CDR3 sequences; 30% to 35% of them were counted only once. Around 4% of the sample rests with the top ten. V loses 6 bases of germline sequence and J loses 0 bases, and the interval between the two ends is 9 bases. The germline V gene (reference sequence) specifies MNHNY as CDR1 and SVGAGI as CDR2. The CDR3 runs 14 amino acids, cysteine and phenylalanine included. Just the 42-base CDR3 DNA is kept, in frame starting at base 1.

These data come from a study of breast tumors, draining lymph nodes, adjacent tissues (dated by TCRdb to the mid-2010s). Regarding the complete study: TCR beta repertoires were compared across tumor, adjacent nontumor tissue and axillary lymph nodes obtained from breast cancer patients. In human breast cancer, the study set out to assess how tumor, surrounding tissue and draining lymph node repertoires relate to one another and whether T cells might be exchanged between them. What the study reported, not specific to this receptor: Tumor and nontumor tissue repertoires were significantly more similar in luminal-like than in basal-like breast cancer. The study presented the conclusion that tumor T cells originate in lymph nodes as consistent with a hypothesis, not as something directly demonstrated. The data were considered consistent with most tumor T cells being derived from the lymph node and subsequently expanding within tumor tissue. Tumor T-cell repertoires showed less diversity than lymph node repertoires and more diversity than nontumor tissue repertoires, and tumor T-cell repertoires showed preferential V and J gene usage.

Material: axillary lymph node tissue. The receptor's source is a female donor with breast cancer. Some clones in this sample may be carry-over from other donors' samples. This receptor chain uses TRBV6-6 and TRBJ2-4; the D gene identity is not certain. The DNA sequence is TGTGCCAGCAGACATCAGGAAGCCAAAAACATTCAGTACTTC. This encodes CASRHQEAKNIQYF.